This TCR beta chain emerged from a study of radiotherapy plus CTLA-4 blockade in lung cancer. Study outcomes and limitations: Radiotherapy with ipilimumab was followed by blood expansion of tumor-derived clones.

CDR1 is LNHDA, CDR2 SQIVND, per germline (reference sequence). Trimming took off 10 bases at V and 9 bases at J, with 24 bases between the two ends. The CDR3 extends over 15 amino acids. This table comes from immunoSEQ multiplex PCR, and its TCRdb copy is limited to in-frame clones, with some not included. The sample contains about 72,000 clones, roughly four fifths of which appear only once. With regard to this clone: Its cognate antigen is unknown.

The TCR originated in a human donor with non-small cell lung cancer who had a partial response to radiotherapy plus ipilimumab. The gene calls are TRBV19 and TRBJ2-2; a weak D match, TRBD2 (5 bases). The sample in question was peripheral blood, obtained from a patient treated with radiotherapy plus ipilimumab. DNA for the CDR3: TGTGCCACTCAAGGAGGTCAGGCGCCTCGCCGGGAGCTGTTTTTT. Amino acids: CATQGGQAPRRELFF. Combining the CDR3 with reference TRBV19 and TRBJ2-2 gives the whole variable domain DGGITQSPKYLFRKEGQNVTLSCEQNLNHDAMYWYRQDPGQGLRLIYYSQIVNDFQKGDIAEGYSVSREKKESFPLTVTSAQKNPTAFYLCATQGGQAPRRELFFGEGSRLTVL.